This entry lists 20 T cell receptor beta chains sequenced from one sample in a study of blood T cell repertoires in COVID-19. Measured with immunoSEQ multiplex PCR; TCRdb has only the in-frame clones, and not every one. Seen here are just under 250,000 clones, more than 85% observed once, and the top ten hold more than 3.5%. The source material was PBMCs or T cells enriched from blood (not recorded which). These receptors came from a woman in her 30s who had recovered from COVID-19.

This chain connects TRBV28 to TRBJ2-7, with TRBD2 matching 7 bases. The germline V gene encodes CDR1 MDHEN and CDR2 SYDVKM. This CDR3 has 15 residues. The junction had 9 bases not matched to a gene; V was cut back by 5 bases and J by 2 bases. The CDR3 loop reads CASSIHAGVTYEQYF. Here the CDR3 DNA reads TGTGCCAGCAGTATCCATGCGGGAGTTACCTACGAGCAGTACTTC.

This clone was detected only once. The V call is TRBV10-3, the J call TRBJ2-7, with TRBD1 matching over 8 bases. The CDR3 covers 15 residues. The germline V gene has CDR1 ENHRY and CDR2 SYGVKD. J gave up 1 base and V 3 bases, and 5 bases lay outside the gene matches. CDR3 amino acids: CAISDGGQGSYEQYF. As DNA, the CDR3 is TGTGCCATCAGTGATGGTGGACAGGGATCCTACGAGCAGTACTTC.

V is TRBV11-3 and J is TRBJ2-1, with 7 bases aligning to TRBD1. The CDR3 length is 13 residues. Germline CDR1 reads SGHNT; CDR2 reads YENEEA. The V gene end was trimmed by 2 bases and the J gene end by 7 bases; junction bases not matched to a gene: 2. DNA for the CDR3: TGTGCCAGCAGCTTAACAGGGGAGAATGAGCAGTTCTTC. It specifies CASSLTGENEQFF.

V and J are TRBV28 and TRBJ2-7; 7 bases align to TRBD1. V lost 7 bases to trimming and J lost 0 bases; unmatched junction nucleotides: 15. Germline CDR1 reads MDHEN; CDR2 reads SYDVKM. The CDR3 totals 17 residues. The CDR3 loop is CASIPPDRAGGSYEQYF. CDR3 nucleotides: TGTGCCAGCATTCCACCGGACCGGGCAGGGGGCTCCTACGAGCAGTACTTC.

The chain combines TRBV6-2 or TRBV6-3 with TRBJ2-1; the D gene is possibly TRBD2 (6 bases). The CDR3 spans 15 residues. Trimming removed 2 bases from V and 5 bases from J, with 13 bases in between. Germline lookup yields CDR1 MNHEY and CDR2 SVGEGT. The CDR3 DNA is TGTGCCAGCAGTTACCTGGCGGGAAGAAACAATGAGCAGTTCTTC. It translates to CASSYLAGRNNEQFF.

The CDR3 here is CASSLVAGSRMNTEAFF. The CDR3 DNA is TGTGCCAGCAGCTTAGTGGCAGGAAGCAGGATGAACACTGAAGCTTTCTTT. J is TRBJ1-1 and V is TRBV7-8; D uncertain. This CDR3 has 17 residues. V was clipped by 1 base and J by 0 bases, with 15 bases between them. The germline V gene has CDR1 SGHVS and CDR2 FQNEAQ.

Worth noting for this clone: The junction shows a germline mismatch at one end, possibly a read error. The chain employs TRBV5-1 and TRBJ2-4; TRBD2 agrees at 7 bases. The CDR3 loop spans 12 amino acids. Germline V gives CDR1 SGHRS, CDR2 YFSETQ. CDR3 in amino acids: CASSLSGGSTVF. CDR3 bases: TGCGCCAGCAGCTTGAGTGGCGGGAGTACTGTCTTC.

The genes are TRBV2 and TRBJ2-7; TRBD2 agrees at 13 bases. Germline values: CDR1 SNHLY, CDR2 FYNNEI. The V and J ends lost 6 bases and 4 bases, in that order; junction bases with no gene match: 12. CDR3 length: 17 amino acids. The CDR3 coding sequence is TGTGCCAGCAGCCGAAAGGGGGGACTAGCGGGACCTTACGAGCAGTACTTC. Translated, it gives CASSRKGGLAGPYEQYF.

The rearrangement joins TRBV10-2 to TRBJ2-1, with 9 bases fitting TRBD2. V shed 7 bases and J 7 bases; nucleotides not matched to a gene: 14. Germline CDR1 WSHSY, CDR2 SAAADI. The CDR3 totals 16 residues. CDR3 amino acids: CASTLTKASGKNEQFF. The CDR3 nucleotides read TGCGCCAGCACCCTGACGAAGGCTAGCGGGAAGAATGAGCAGTTCTTC.

The J gene is TRBJ1-4, the V gene TRBV6-2 or TRBV6-3; D possibly corresponds to TRBD1 (6 bases). The CDR3 has 17 residues. Trimming took off 0 bases at V and 2 bases at J, with 13 bases between the two ends. Germline CDR1 MNHEY, CDR2 SVGEGT. CDR3 sequence (DNA): TGTGCCAGCAGTTACTCCTCGACAGGCGGGACTAATGAAAAACTGTTTTTT. Amino acid sequence: CASSYSSTGGTNEKLFF.

The chain links TRBV7-9 to TRBJ1-1; weak D call: TRBD1 (6 bases). Per germline, CDR1 SEHNR and CDR2 FQNEAQ (reference sequence). This CDR3 is 15 amino acids long. Trimming stripped 5 bases from V and 2 bases from J, with 15 bases between. The CDR3 region is CASSPGAGANTEAFF. In DNA form, the CDR3 reads TGTGCCAGCAGCCCGGGGGCGGGGGCCAACACTGAAGCTTTCTTT.

This rearrangement joins TRBV5-1 to TRBJ2-1; 8 positions match TRBD2. Germline values: CDR1 SGHRS, CDR2 YFSETQ. The CDR3 is made up of 15 amino acids. The V and J ends lost 4 bases and 6 bases, in that order; junction bases with no gene match: 9. The CDR3 loop reads CASSRGGFRSNEQFF. The CDR3 region has the DNA TGCGCCAGCAGCCGGGGGGGTTTCCGCTCCAATGAGCAGTTCTTC.

This sequence joins TRBV27 and TRBJ1-4; D might be TRBD1 (5 bases). The V gene's germline CDR1 is MNHEY and CDR2 SMNVEV (reference sequence). The V gene lost 6 bases and the J gene lost 3 bases, with 17 bases spanning the gap. The CDR3 has 16 amino acids. DNA for the CDR3: TGTGCCAGCAGCACCTGGGGGGGGAGGGCTAATGAAAAACTGTTTTTT. Translating it yields CASSTWGGRANEKLFF.

The rearrangement links TRBV27 to TRBJ2-1, with 10 bases matching TRBD1. The CDR3 runs 15 residues. J lost 9 bases, V lost 6 bases, and 11 bases had no gene match. The germline CDR1 and CDR2 sequences are MNHEY and SMNVEV (reference sequence). CDR3 in DNA: TGTGCCAGCAGCTCCCGGGACAGGGGAACGGCTGAGCAGTTCTTC. Translation gives CASSSRDRGTAEQFF.

The CDR3 region is CASSIDRDRGHGYTF. CDR3 in DNA: TGTGCCAGTAGTATAGATCGGGACAGGGGTCATGGCTACACCTTC. The V gene is TRBV19, the J gene TRBJ1-2; 10 bases fit TRBD1. CDR1 LNHDA and CDR2 SQIVND come from the germline V gene (reference sequence). Unmatched junction bases numbered 4, after V lost 0 bases and J lost 6 bases. This CDR3 is 15 amino acids long.

The rearrangement links TRBV19 to TRBJ1-1; 7 bases line up with TRBD1. Germline CDR1 LNHDA, CDR2 SQIVND (reference sequence). With V trimmed by 3 bases and J by 4 bases, 11 bases remained unmatched. The CDR3 is 16 residues long. The DNA of the CDR3 is TGTGCCAGTAGTATTTTAGTCACGGACAGGCGCACTGAAGCTTTCTTT. Translation: CASSILVTDRRTEAFF.

The rearrangement uses TRBV5-5 and TRBJ2-3; a weak D match, TRBD1 (5 bases). Germline assignment: CDR1 SGHKS and CDR2 YYEKEE (reference sequence). V was shortened by 3 bases and J by 3 bases, with 11 bases between the two germline ends. This CDR3 is built from 14 residues. The chain's CDR3 is CASSSAGMTDTQYF. Here the CDR3 DNA reads TGTGCCAGCAGCTCGGCAGGGATGACAGATACGCAGTATTTT.

This chain links TRBV7-2 with TRBJ2-2, with TRBD2 matching over 13 bases. The CDR3 covers 17 residues. J gave up 4 bases and V 4 bases, and 6 bases lay outside the gene matches. The germline V gene encodes CDR1 SGHTA and CDR2 FQGNSA. The CDR3 nucleotides are TGTGCCAGCAGCTCCGGACTAGCGGGAGTAAGCACCGGGGAGCTGTTTTTT. This sequence encodes CASSSGLAGVSTGELFF.

The chain employs TRBV10-3 and TRBJ1-2, with 12 bases matching TRBD1. Per germline, CDR1 ENHRY and CDR2 SYGVKD. After removal of 3 bases from V and 4 bases from J, the junction contained 9 bases not matched to a gene. The CDR3 runs 17 residues. CDR3 DNA: TGTGCCATCAGTGATCTAAAGGGACAGGGGGCGACCTATGGCTACACCTTC. Residues: CAISDLKGQGATYGYTF.

The CDR3 nucleotides read TGCGCCAGCAGCCAAGAATACCGGGACTCTTTATATGGCTACACCTTC. Translation: CASSQEYRDSLYGYTF. The V gene is TRBV4-3, the J gene TRBJ1-2, with D possibly matching TRBD1 (5 bases). The CDR3 is 16 amino acids. V shed 0 bases and J shed 5 bases, with 16 bases lying between them. Looked up from germline, CDR1 is LGHNA and CDR2 is YSLEER.